This T cell receptor beta chain was recorded in a study of T cells after yellow fever vaccination. Findings of the study overall: The secondary response peaked faster, at day 5 versus 15, but was weaker.

Between the trimmed V and J ends, which lost 5 bases and 0 bases, there was a span of 10 bases. The germline V gene has CDR1 SQVTM and CDR2 ANQGSEA. This CDR3 has 13 residues. This clonotype was recorded many times. The target antigen is unknown. Synthesis of TCR cDNA relied on 5'RACE template switching, which attached a universal primer site and UMIs. TCRdb reprocessed the 5' RACE reads via MiXCR and lists one record per CDR3 protein. The profile shows hundreds of thousands of distinct CDR3 sequences, 12% of them singletons. V is TRBV29-1 and J is TRBJ2-5; no reliable D call. The sample in question was PBMCs, obtained on the day of the yellow fever booster vaccination. This receptor was obtained from a man aged 25-40 years who received the YFV17D yellow fever vaccine. The CDR3 region is CSVLDGNQETQYF. In DNA form, the CDR3 reads TGCAGCGTTTTGGACGGCAACCAAGAGACCCAGTACTTC.